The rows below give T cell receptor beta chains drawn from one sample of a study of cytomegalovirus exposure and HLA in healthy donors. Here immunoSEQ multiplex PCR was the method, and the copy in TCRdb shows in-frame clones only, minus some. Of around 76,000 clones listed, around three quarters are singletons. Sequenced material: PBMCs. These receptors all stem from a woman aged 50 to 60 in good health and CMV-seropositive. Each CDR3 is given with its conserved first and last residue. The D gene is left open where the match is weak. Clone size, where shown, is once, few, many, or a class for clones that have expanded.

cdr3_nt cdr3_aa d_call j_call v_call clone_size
TGCAGTGCCCCGGAGGGCTCACCCCTCCACTTT CSAPEGSPLHF NA TRBJ1-6 TRBV20-1 NA
TGTGCCAGCGGAGAGTCGGGACAGGCCGGATCGGCGACCTTC CASGESGQAGSATF TRBD1 TRBJ2-7 TRBV7-9 NA
TGCGCCAGCAGCCAAGATTCAACAGTTGATCAGCCCCAGCATTTT CASSQDSTVDQPQHF NA TRBJ1-5 TRBV4-3 NA
TGTGCCAGCAGCGAAGGACAGGCGTTAAAGGGCTACACCTTC CASSEGQALKGYTF TRBD1 TRBJ1-2 TRBV5-4 NA
TGTGCCAGCAGCTTTTTAGGCAGGGTTAATGGCTACACCTTC CASSFLGRVNGYTF NA TRBJ1-2 TRBV28 NA
TGTGCCAGCAGCTTATCAGGGCTGAATTCACCCCTCCACTTT CASSLSGLNSPLHF NA TRBJ1-6 TRBV7-8 NA
TGCGCCAGCAGCCAAGGGGGGGGGCTGGGCACAGATACGCAGTATTTT CASSQGGGLGTDTQYF NA TRBJ2-3 TRBV4-3 few
TGCGCCAGCAGCCAAGTACCGGGGATGGCTTTCTTT CASSQVPGMAFF NA TRBJ1-1 TRBV4-1 NA
TGTGCCAGCAGCTTAGATTGGCAGGGTCGCAAAAACACCATATATTTT CASSLDWQGRKNTIYF NA TRBJ1-3 TRBV11-2 NA
TGCAGCGTCCCGACAGGGAGCACAGATACGCAGTATTTT CSVPTGSTDTQYF TRBD1 TRBJ2-3 TRBV29-1 NA
TGTGCCAGCAGCCCCCAGGGAGGGAATCAGCCCCAGCATTTT CASSPQGGNQPQHF NA TRBJ1-5 TRBV7-9 NA
TGTGCCTGGGACAGTCAAGTTACAACTAATGAAAAACTGTTTTTT CAWDSQVTTNEKLFF NA TRBJ1-4 TRBV30 NA
TGTGCCAGCAGTACGACAGGGGGTGGCTACAATGAGCAGTTCTTC CASSTTGGGYNEQFF TRBD1 TRBJ2-1 TRBV6-5 NA
TGCGCCAGCAGCCCGGGACGTCCGGGACTAGCAGATACGCAGTATTTT CASSPGRPGLADTQYF TRBD2 TRBJ2-3 TRBV5-1 NA
TGTGCCAGCAGTGAAAGAAGGAGGGACAATCAGCCCCAGCATTTT CASSERRRDNQPQHF NA TRBJ1-5 TRBV6-1 NA
TGTGCCAGGCACAATTGGGGTACTAGTTCCCACAATGAGCAGTTCTTC CARHNWGTSSHNEQFF NA TRBJ2-1 TRBV2 NA
TGTGCCAGCGGCCGGGTCCAAAGTCGGCAGCCCCAGCATTTT CASGRVQSRQPQHF NA TRBJ1-5 TRBV28 NA
TGTGCCAGCAGCGCCAAGGAAGGGGCGGTTTCACCCCTCCACTTT CASSAKEGAVSPLHF NA TRBJ1-6 TRBV5-6 NA
TGCAGCGTTGGTCAGGCCCCGATCGTCAGCACTGAAGCTTTCTTT CSVGQAPIVSTEAFF NA TRBJ1-1 TRBV29-1 NA
TGTGCCAGCAGCTTAGGTGGGGGGTGGGCCGCCTATGGCTACACCTTC CASSLGGGWAAYGYTF NA TRBJ1-2 TRBV11-2 NA
TGTGCCAGCAGCCAAGCCGGAGGGAACATTCAGTACTTC CASSQAGGNIQYF NA TRBJ2-4 TRBV14 NA
TGTGCCAGCAGCCCCGGGACTAGCGGGAGTTACGGGACCCAGTACTTC CASSPGTSGSYGTQYF TRBD2 TRBJ2-5 TRBV7-9 few
TGTGCCAGCAGCTTGACAGGGGCCAGCACAGATACGCAGTATTTT CASSLTGASTDTQYF TRBD1 TRBJ2-3 TRBV5-8 NA
TGTGCCATCAGTGTTGTTCTAGCCGCAGATACGCAGTATTTT CAISVVLAADTQYF NA TRBJ2-3 TRBV10-3 NA
TGTGCCAGTTCGCCCGGGACAGGCACAGATACGCAGTATTTT CASSPGTGTDTQYF TRBD1 TRBJ2-3 TRBV6-4 NA